One and the same sample provided the 14 T cell receptor beta chains below, sequenced in a study of cytomegalovirus exposure and HLA in healthy donors. The PCR had 60 Vbeta and 13 Jbeta primers. Using immunoSEQ multiplex PCR, the repertoire was profiled, and TCRdb retains in-frame clones only, with some absent. The sample holds about 190,000 clones, around 78% seen once. Sequencing input: PBMCs. The receptors originated from a woman aged 30 to 39 in good health and CMV-seropositive.

This clone occurred once. The genes are TRBV4-2 and TRBJ2-2; 8 bases align to TRBD2. The junction had 2 bases not matched to a gene; V was cut back by 1 base and J by 1 base. The CDR3 contains 16 residues. Germline CDR1 is LGHNA and CDR2 is YNFKEQ. CDR3 nucleotides: TGTGCCAGCAGCCAAGTCGCGGGGGGGAACACCGGGGAGCTGTTTTTT. Its protein product is CASSQVAGGNTGELFF.

This rearrangement joins TRBV27 to TRBJ2-1; TRBD1 matches at 7 bases. Germline trimming cut 5 bases from V and 3 bases from J; bases unmatched to any gene: 4. Germline CDR1 reads MNHEY; CDR2 reads SMNVEV (reference sequence). This CDR3 is built from 14 residues. CDR3 region: CASSPDRRYNEQFF. The CDR3 DNA sequence: TGTGCCAGCAGTCCGGACAGGCGCTACAATGAGCAGTTCTTC.

The rearrangement links TRBV14 to TRBJ2-7; weak D call: TRBD1 (6 bases). The V end lost 1 base, the J end lost 6 bases, and 16 bases lay between the germline ends. The CDR3 contains 15 residues. CDR1 and CDR2 from the germline V gene are SGHDN and FVKESK. CDR3 DNA: TGTGCCAGCAGCCAAGCATCAGGGGACCGCGGCGAGCAGTACTTC. It yields the protein CASSQASGDRGEQYF.

The genes are TRBV9 and TRBJ2-7; D gene uncertain. Germline V CDR1 and CDR2: SGDLS, YYNGEE. The CDR3 is made up of 14 amino acids. V lost 7 bases, J lost 1 base, and 15 bases lay in between. In nucleotides, the CDR3 is TGTGCCAGCGGCCCGGGTGGCGGTTCCTACGAGCAGTACTTC. Protein product: CASGPGGGSYEQYF.

The V gene is TRBV30, the J gene TRBJ2-3; the match to TRBD2 covers 7 bases. The germline gives CDR1 GTSNPN, CDR2 SVGIG (reference sequence). The CDR3 totals 13 residues. Trimming at V came to 4 bases and at J to 3 bases, leaving 4 bases not matched to a gene. The CDR3 DNA is TGTGCCTGGACCAGCGGGGTAACAGATACGCAGTATTTT. It specifies CAWTSGVTDTQYF.

As DNA, the CDR3 is TGTGCCAGCAGCTTGGCAGGGGGCAGAGGGGAGACCCAGTACTTC. Its protein is CASSLAGGRGETQYF. The gene calls are TRBV5-4 and TRBJ2-5; TRBD1 matches 8 bases. V gave up 0 bases and J gave up 5 bases; unmatched junction bases: 6. Germline CDR1 and CDR2: SGHNT and YYREEE (reference sequence). The CDR3 covers 15 residues.

V is TRBV28 and J is TRBJ2-1; 8 bases are a match to TRBD1. The CDR3 length is 15 residues. CDR1 and CDR2 (germline): MDHEN, SYDVKM. Unmatched junction bases numbered 6, after V lost 6 bases and J lost 2 bases. CDR3 amino acids: CASSPRQGTYNEQFF. Written as DNA, the CDR3 is TGTGCCAGCAGCCCTCGACAGGGGACCTACAATGAGCAGTTCTTC.

The rearrangement links TRBV5-8 to TRBJ1-3; D is ambiguous. Germline V gene sequence: CDR1 SGHTS, CDR2 YDEGEE. V gave up 0 bases and J gave up 0 bases, with 7 bases separating them. The CDR3 has 15 residues. CDR3 amino acids: CASSLAGGSGNTIYF. The CDR3 region has the DNA TGTGCCAGCAGCTTGGCGGGTGGCTCTGGAAACACCATATATTTT.

This clone was seen more than once but under ten times. J is TRBJ1-5 and V is TRBV6-8; the match to TRBD1 covers 8 bases. Germline trimming cut 2 bases from V and 3 bases from J; bases unmatched to any gene: 3. Germline values: CDR1 MNHGY, CDR2 SAAAGT. The CDR3 runs to 15 residues. Here the CDR3 reads CASSYADRDNQPQHF. The CDR3 region has the DNA TGTGCCAGCAGTTACGCGGACAGGGACAATCAGCCCCAGCATTTT.

V is TRBV5-4 and J is TRBJ2-1, with 11 nucleotides matching TRBD2. The CDR3 runs 15 residues. Trimming took 3 bases from V and 4 from J; bases not matched to a gene: 3. Germline V lookup: CDR1 SGHNT, CDR2 YYREEE (reference sequence). Here the CDR3 reads CASSSTSGGYNEQFF. CDR3 bases: TGTGCCAGCAGCTCTACTAGCGGGGGTTACAATGAGCAGTTCTTC.

The chain uses TRBV6-5 and TRBJ1-6, with D perhaps TRBD1 (6 bases). The CDR3 totals 13 residues. Germline CDR1 reads MNHEY; CDR2 reads SVGAGI. With 8 bases removed from V and 7 bases from J, the gap between germline ends came to 12 bases. The CDR3 loop is CASGRTVNSPLHF. Here the CDR3 DNA reads TGTGCCAGCGGTAGGACAGTCAATTCACCCCTCCACTTT.

V and J are TRBV29-1 and TRBJ2-6; D may be TRBD1 (5 bases). Germline V gene data show CDR1 as SQVTM and CDR2 as ANQGSEA. The CDR3 totals 16 residues. V shed 2 bases and J shed 4 bases, with 15 bases lying between them. The CDR3 coding sequence is TGCAGCGTTGAACTACAGGCTCCCCCGGGGGCCAACGTCCTGACTTTC. This codes for CSVELQAPPGANVLTF.

The J gene is TRBJ2-7, the V gene TRBV7-6, with 7 bases fitting TRBD2. V trimming: 1 base; J trimming: 3 bases; junction bases outside the gene matches: 3. CDR1 and CDR2 (germline): SGHVS, FNYEAQ. This CDR3 is built from 14 residues. The CDR3 spells CASSLDGGNYEQYF. CDR3 in DNA: TGTGCCAGCAGCTTAGACGGGGGGAACTACGAGCAGTACTTC.

The chain has TRBV7-9 and TRBJ1-2; TRBD1 matches at 10 bases. The junction had 2 bases not matched to a gene; V was cut back by 0 bases and J by 4 bases. Germline-derived CDR1 and CDR2 are SEHNR and FQNEAQ (reference sequence). CDR3 length: 15 residues. The CDR3: CASSLAGQGTYGYTF. The CDR3 DNA reads as TGTGCCAGCAGCTTAGCGGGACAGGGGACCTATGGCTACACCTTC.